What follows describes a single T cell receptor (beta chain). Its specificity is not known. The source of the sample is a study of Ad26.COV2.S vaccination and SARS-CoV-2 variants. Study details: The authors gave Ad26.COV2.S intramuscularly, either once or twice 56 days apart.

Sequencing used immunoSEQ multiplex PCR; TCRdb keeps in-frame clones, though not all of them. The profile covers hundreds of thousands of clones, with 75% to 90% appearing a single time and over 2% taken by the ten largest. Overall study findings and caveats: Relative to placebo recipients, vaccine recipients exhibited elevated spike-specific TCR breadth. Assessments of TCR breadth and depth may have underestimated the total T cell responses.

This sample's treatment: roughly 18 received Ad26.COV2.S at low or high dose, single or two shots; about 5 received placebo; per-sample allocation not given. Sampling occurred on day 63 after the first vaccine or placebo injection. The TCR sequence derives from a person aged 18 to 59 who received the Ad26.COV2.S COVID-19 vaccine or a placebo. The material was peripheral blood, obtained in a trial of Ad26.COV2.S vaccine versus placebo.

The CDR3 region is CASSQEPGQDNSPLHF. Written as DNA, the CDR3 is TGTGCCAGCAGCCAAGAGCCGGGACAGGACAATTCACCCCTCCACTTT. The V call is TRBV4-2, the J call TRBJ1-6, with 8 bases aligning to TRBD1. This CDR3 region has 16 residues. Looked up from germline, CDR1 is LGHNA and CDR2 is YNFKEQ. The trim removed 0 bases at V and 7 bases at J, leaving 5 bases unmatched.